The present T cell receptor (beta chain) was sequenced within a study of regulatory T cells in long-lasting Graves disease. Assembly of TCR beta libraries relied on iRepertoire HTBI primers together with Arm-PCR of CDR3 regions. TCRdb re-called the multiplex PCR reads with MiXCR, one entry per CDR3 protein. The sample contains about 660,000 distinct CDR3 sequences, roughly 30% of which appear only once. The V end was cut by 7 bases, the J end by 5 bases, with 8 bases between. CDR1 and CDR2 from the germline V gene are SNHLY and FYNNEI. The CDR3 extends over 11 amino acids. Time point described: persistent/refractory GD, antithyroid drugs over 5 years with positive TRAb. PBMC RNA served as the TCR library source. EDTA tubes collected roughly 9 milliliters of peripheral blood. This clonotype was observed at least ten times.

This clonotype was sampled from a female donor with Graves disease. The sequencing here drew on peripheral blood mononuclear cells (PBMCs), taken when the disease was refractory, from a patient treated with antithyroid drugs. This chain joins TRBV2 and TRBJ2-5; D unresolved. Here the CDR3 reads CASKFGETQYF. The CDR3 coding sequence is TGTGCCAGCAAGTTCGGGGAGACCCAGTACTTC.